This T cell receptor (beta chain) was recorded in a study of cytomegalovirus exposure and HLA in healthy donors listed by TCRdb under 2017. Background on the whole study: In an earlier analysis of approximately 640 of the donors, less than 350 Gb of sequence data and 90 million to 120 million unique TCR beta sequences from about 190 million T cells were reported. An earlier analysis of 500 to 650 of the donors applied high-throughput TCR beta sequencing to assess whether each TCR beta V gene segment acted as functional or pseudogenic. Alongside the repertoire data, information on donor age, sex, ethnicity and CMV serostatus was compiled. Of the roughly 400 genotyped donors, over 65% fell in the genetic ancestry cluster associated with self-reported Caucasian donors. Rather than drawing on any new phenotypic data, the later analysis identified candidate immune exposures from TCR beta sequences and the way those sequences occurred across donors. Every repertoire in the discovery cohort had been generated on one and the same sequencing platform. Using immunosequencing, the study profiled T cell repertoires from approximately 700 subjects and related those repertoires to cytomegalovirus serostatus. Roughly five DR-DQ haplotypes were handled as single units for association and clustering, since linkage in the cohort was strong. Along with the approximately 650-subject first cohort, a separate validation cohort of around 120 different subjects was used. HLA typing included class I and class II loci at four-digit resolution. Among almost 400 genotyped donors of the cohort, an average of approximately 240,000 unique TCR beta nucleotide sequences were sequenced per donor, 15% to 20% of them non-productive. In a later genetic analysis, genome-wide SNP genotypes for about 65% of the roughly 670 donors were used, and that subset was treated as a discovery cohort. To study patterns of TCR occurrence, a later analysis re-analyzed previously published TCR beta repertoires from 700 or so donors and added high-resolution HLA genotyping. An early release that covered about 600 HLA-typed donors contained approximately 300 gigabases of sequencing data and 65 million to 100 million unique TCR sequences. The number of donors typed differed by locus, with about 629-630 for A, B, C, DRB1 and DQB1, about 500 for DQA1, about 610 for DPA1, and about 450 for DPB1. To predict cytomegalovirus infection status, the study combined high-throughput TCR immunosequencing, statistical association of individual TCRs with disease status, and machine learning. The aim of the study was to test whether cataloging public T cell receptors could identify signatures of past pathogen exposure.

Study-wide conclusions, independent of this receptor: A further reported finding was that TCR beta sequences accurately predicted the HLA-A and HLA-B alleles for most subjects in the first cohort. A later analysis reported that several top co-occurrence clusters appeared linked to parvovirus B19, influenza, CMV and Epstein-Barr virus. When HLA alleles, especially DR and DQ, strongly co-occurred, attributing TCR associations to individual alleles was difficult. Presence/absence analyses assumed roughly uniform sequencing depth across donors, an assumption that may not hold. Compared with equally common non-associated chains, HLA-associated TCR beta chains in a later analysis were more clonally expanded and had lower generation probabilities. While some public TCRs were present in many individuals, most TCR sequences turned up only very rarely across donors. A later analysis associated some 17,000 TCR beta sequences with specific HLA alleles at a false discovery rate of 0.05. A cluster of highly shared sequence variants was judged likely to represent a technical artifact of the sequencing pipeline. The earlier analysis of almost 600 of the donors excluded some 15 rarely observed V segments, including chromosome 9 orphons, because counts were too low. According to a later analysis, most CMV-associated TCR beta chains appeared to be HLA-restricted, and the HLA associations seemed to be driven largely by CMV exposure. Because some donors lacked HLA typing at each locus, the association tests relied only on the typed subset. Three of the identified cytomegalovirus-associated TCR beta chains were confirmed in vitro to be specific for cytomegalovirus antigens. For the cohort, immune exposure information was limited to CMV serostatus. Only TCR beta chains were sequenced in this cohort, and the absence of alpha or paired-chain data limited detectable features. Correlated functional status among segregating V segments might reflect linkage disequilibrium, but an unknown experimental factor could not be ruled out. A total of 150 or so TCR beta chains were listed by the study as associated with cytomegalovirus. The classifier was reported to diagnose cytomegalovirus status with high specificity and sensitivity in both the original and validation cohorts. In a later genetic analysis, a missense DCLRE1C variant was associated with V-gene and J-gene trimming of TCR beta chains, and the association was replicated in an independent cohort. Broadly in line with IMGT annotations, most TCR beta V segments showed up in productive rearrangements about 90% or about 30% of the time in an earlier analysis of several hundred of the donors. According to a later analysis, TCR association rates differed among HLA loci, with DRB1 alleles showing the most associated TCRs and HLA-C alleles showing the fewest. It was suggested by the authors that the approach could potentially be generalized to other disease states and immunological phenotypes. In a later genetic analysis, fewer N-insertions in productive TCRs were reported among donors in an Asian-associated ancestry cluster than the approximately 710-donor mean. The 87-base-pair reads could not distinguish some IMGT-functional V segments, including TRBV6-2 and TRBV6-3, so those segments were excluded.

Library method: the immunoSEQ multiplex PCR assay. For the multiplex PCR, a mixture combining 60 forward primers for TCR Vbeta segments and 13 reverse primers for TCR Jbeta segments was used. The CDR3 region of rearranged TCR beta genes was amplified from genomic DNA with a multiplex PCR assay. On the Illumina HiSeq System, the amplified TCR beta libraries were sequenced as 87-base-pair reads. For the original study's pipeline: Across the 640 or so repertoires, a later analysis counted tens of millions of unique TCR beta chains, roughly 11 million of which were shared by at least two donors. To remove PCR and sequencing errors, raw reads were error-corrected and collapsed into unique sequences using a nearest-neighbor algorithm that merged closely related sequences. CDR3 sequences were aligned to IMGT reference sequences to assign V, D and J gene segments. For a sequence to be retained, a match of at least six nucleotides was required to both a V gene segment and a J gene segment. Rearrangements were classified as productive when the CDR3 lacked stop codons and remained in frame with V and J, and all other rearrangements were classified as non-productive. Following IMGT convention, CDR3 was defined as the stretch from the second conserved V-encoded cysteine up to the conserved J-encoded phenylalanine. The earlier analysis of 500 to 750 of the donors excluded any sequence lacking an unambiguous match to a single V gene segment. In an earlier analysis of several hundred of the donors, V segments were called functional above 56.7% productive rearrangements and were called segregating when the between-donor standard deviation exceeded 5%. A statistical classification framework was built for diagnosing cytomegalovirus status from the catalog of TCR beta chain sequences. In a later analysis, TCR nucleotide sequences were compared against IMGT/GENE-DB human TR gene sequences so that V and J genes could be assigned. Using the TCRdist pipeline, a later analysis assigned CDR3 sequences along with most-parsimonious VDJ recombination scenarios. A later analysis defined each TCR beta chain by its CDR3 amino acid sequence plus V-gene family, and excluded reads lacking a unique V-gene family. In a later analysis, some 600 highly shared, low-generation-probability nucleotide sequences were removed to address suspected cross-contamination and a sequencing artifact. In a later analysis, a clonal expansion index for each public chain was calculated from normalized within-repertoire ranks of inferred template counts. Generation probabilities in a later analysis came from a VDJ recombination model fitted to out-of-frame rearrangements, and those results were checked against IGoR. Hypergeometric tests were used in a later analysis to score TCR-TCR, TCR-HLA and TCR-CMV co-occurrence, with a repertoire-size bias correction applied to the TCR pairs. A later analysis estimated false discovery rates by permuting HLA or CMV assignments 20 times. A later analysis grouped co-occurring TCRs with DBSCAN, adding TCRdist sequence similarity when clustering within HLA-allele-positive subsets. Repertoires with fewer than 30,000 or more than 120,000 public chains were left out of co-occurrence clustering, as were about 5 repertoires with anomalous nucleotide sharing. What TCRdb holds here is the immuneACCESS table cut down to in-frame rearrangements. Part of the clones is not present; checked against another copy, under half of the missing clones reflect an unresolved V gene, and the others are unexplained. The V and J calls and clone size come from that table; D and trimming were worked out from the DNA. Across this sample there are around 140,000 clones, with over 70% seen only once. The ten largest clones capture about 4.3% of the sample.

In total, over 600 healthy bone marrow donors made up the cohort. At the time of sampling, all cohort members were nominally healthy, though unrecorded immune exposures were likely present. The donor was CMV seronegative and belonged to the group of over 300 seronegative cohort members. A peripheral blood sample was collected from each donor, and TCR beta sequencing was performed on peripheral blood mononuclear cells. The Qiagen DNeasy Blood Extraction Kit was used to extract genomic DNA from the blood cell samples. Spanning cysteine to phenylalanine, the CDR3 consists of 17 amino acids. Of all the DNA, just the CDR3 is kept, 51 bases in frame from base 1. Sequences MNHEY (CDR1) and SMNVEV (CDR2) are obtained from the germline V gene (reference sequence). Trimmed from V: 1 base; trimmed from J: 0 bases; junction bases lacking a gene match: 5. Concerning this clone: Its binding antigen is unknown. Within one base of it there is no much larger clone, and no base qualities were kept.

The sample consisted of PBMCs. The rearranged chain carries TRBV27 and TRBJ1-1; 10 middle bases align to TRBD1. This TCR was sampled from a middle-aged man in good health and CMV-seronegative. The CDR3 region has the sequence CASSLFRTGGMNTEAFF. In nucleotide form, the sequence is TGTGCCAGCAGTTTATTTCGGACAGGGGGAATGAACACTGAAGCTTTCTTT.